Presented here are 21 T cell receptor beta chains from one specimen sequenced in a study of early T cells in non-severe SARS-CoV-2 infection. TCRdb used MiXCR to reprocess the 5' RACE reads, holding one entry per CDR3 protein. The table records 40,000 to 55,000 distinct CDR3 sequences, around 6.5% of them present only once. The source material was whole blood, sampled at baseline. These receptors originate from an adult who was a healthcare worker with PCR-confirmed SARS-CoV-2 infection or an uninfected control (not recorded which).

The CDR3 nucleotides read TGCAGCGTTCAAAAGGGCGGCAATCAGCCCCAGCATTTT. Protein product: CSVQKGGNQPQHF. The chain recombines TRBV29-1 with TRBJ1-5; D unclear. This CDR3 has 13 residues. V gave up 5 bases and J gave up 2 bases, with 10 bases separating them. Germline CDR1 and CDR2: SQVTM and ANQGSEA.

In its sample, this clonotype was seen a few times. The genes are TRBV6-2 or TRBV6-3 and TRBJ1-2; no firm D call. The V end lost 4 bases, the J end lost 0 bases, and 21 bases lay between the germline ends. The germline V gene encodes CDR1 MNHEY and CDR2 SVGEGT. The CDR3 length is 18 residues. As DNA, the CDR3 is TGTGCCAGCAGTTCTTCCCCCCGCGGCCCTAGTACTAACTATGGCTACACCTTC. Protein product: CASSSSPRGPSTNYGYTF.

This clonotype appeared many times. The CDR3 protein is CATRGERENTGELFF. The CDR3 bases are TGTGCCACCAGGGGGGAGCGGGAGAACACCGGGGAGCTGTTTTTT. V gene TRBV10-3 combines with J gene TRBJ2-2; perhaps D is TRBD1 or TRBD2 (7 bases each). The germline CDR1 and CDR2 sequences are ENHRY and SYGVKD. The CDR3 is made up of 15 amino acids. V gave up 10 bases and J gave up 1 base, with 16 bases separating them.

This clonotype has at least ten counts. V and J are TRBV9 and TRBJ2-5; maybe TRBD1 (7 bases). Germline lookup yields CDR1 SGDLS and CDR2 YYNGEE. Trimming cost V 3 bases and J 5 bases, with 23 bases left between them. The CDR3 runs to 17 residues. The CDR3 sequence: CASSAWTGLLGGETQYF. CDR3 nucleotides: TGTGCCAGCAGCGCCTGGACAGGTCTCCTTGGAGGGGAGACCCAGTACTTC.

The rearrangement links TRBV7-3 to TRBJ2-1; D may be TRBD2 (7 bases). The V end was cut by 2 bases, the J end by 1 base, with 9 bases between. This CDR3 has 15 residues. Germline values: CDR1 SGHTA, CDR2 FQGTGA. The CDR3 sequence is CASSLGGASYNEQFF. The CDR3 DNA follows: TGTGCCAGCAGCTTAGGGGGGGCGTCCTACAATGAGCAGTTCTTC.

This clonotype came up a few times. The chain links TRBV12-3 or TRBV12-4 to TRBJ2-1; tentatively, D is TRBD1 (5 bases). V was clipped by 6 bases and J by 10 bases, with 13 bases between them. CDR3 size: 12 residues. The CDR3 DNA is TGTGCCAGCAGCCCAAGGGGTCGGGAGCAGTTCTTC. It yields the protein CASSPRGREQFF.

This chain joins TRBV20-1 and TRBJ1-5; 8 bases are a match to TRBD1. Germline V gene sequence: CDR1 DFQATT, CDR2 SNEGSKA (reference sequence). The J segment lost 6 bases and the V segment lost 0 bases, leaving 7 bases of the junction unmatched. This CDR3 region has 15 residues. CDR3 nucleotides: TGCAGTGCTAGAGATCAGAGGACAGGGCGTCAGCCCCAGCATTTT. Translation: CSARDQRTGRQPQHF.

Only a few counts were recorded for this clonotype. The V call is TRBV18, the J call TRBJ1-1, with D perhaps TRBD1 (5 bases). Germline V gene sequence: CDR1 KGHSH, CDR2 LQKENI. V lost 4 bases and J lost 7, with 16 bases in between. CDR3 length equals 14 residues. The DNA for the CDR3 is TGTGCCAGCTCACTATCGACCCTCAGGGATGAAGCTTTCTTT. Protein: CASSLSTLRDEAFF. The variable domain in full, completed from reference TRBV18 and TRBJ1-1, reads NAGVMQNPRHLVRRRGQEARLRCSPMKGHSHVYWYRQLPEEGLKFMVYLQKENIIDESGMPKERFSAEFPKEGPSILRIQQVVRGDSAAYFCASSLSTLRDEAFFGQGTRLTVV.

The chain is built from TRBV20-1 and TRBJ1-1; no definite D call. The CDR3 consists of 13 residues. V shed 4 bases and J shed 1 base, with 10 bases lying between them. CDR1 and CDR2 from the germline V gene are DFQATT and SNEGSKA (reference sequence). CDR3: CSAMFGKNTEAFF. For the CDR3, the DNA is TGCAGTGCTATGTTCGGAAAGAACACTGAAGCTTTCTTT.

The J gene is TRBJ2-5, the V gene TRBV5-4, with no clear D. Germline CDR1 is SGHNT and CDR2 is YYREEE (reference sequence). The CDR3 totals 13 residues. Between the trimmed V and J ends, which lost 4 bases and 0 bases, there was a span of 7 bases. The CDR3, as DNA: TGTGCCAGCAGCCGGGCGGACCAAGAGACCCAGTACTTC. It is translated as CASSRADQETQYF.

The V and J genes are TRBV3-1 and TRBJ2-5, with 13 bases lining up with TRBD2. J was trimmed by 6 bases and V by 4 bases; bases with no gene match: 11. Germline V CDR1 and CDR2: LGHDT, YNNKEL (reference sequence). This CDR3 has 17 amino acids. For the CDR3, the DNA is TGTGCCAGCAGCCCTAGGACTAGCGGGAGTTTCCCACAGACCCAGTACTTC. It translates to CASSPRTSGSFPQTQYF.

In this sample, this clonotype turned up many times. V is TRBV6-4 and J is TRBJ2-1; TRBD2 matches 9 bases. Germline V gene data show CDR1 as MRHNA and CDR2 as SNTAGT. Unmatched junction bases numbered 4, after V lost 4 bases and J lost 6 bases. The CDR3 spans 14 residues. DNA of the CDR3: TGTGCCAGCAGTGTGGCGGGGGGGCGCAATGAGCAGTTCTTC. Protein: CASSVAGGRNEQFF.

The table lists this clonotype with many counts. Sequence at one end of the junction differs from germline and may be a read error. This chain joins TRBV7-9 and TRBJ1-4, with D hard to call. Germline lookup yields CDR1 SEHNR and CDR2 FQNEAQ (reference sequence). The CDR3 spans 10 residues. The CDR3 sequence is CAAANEKLFF. As DNA, the CDR3 is TGTGCCGCGGCTAACGAAAAACTGTTTTTT.

V gene TRBV6-5 combines with J gene TRBJ2-3; 14 nucleotides match TRBD2. CDR3 size: 20 residues. J lost 0 bases, V lost 2 bases, and 10 bases had no gene match. Germline-derived CDR1 and CDR2 are MNHEY and SVGAGI. The CDR3 coding sequence is TGTGCCAGCAGTTACGGCTCCGGGACTAGCGGGAGCAGCAGCACAGATACGCAGTATTTT. Encoded protein: CASSYGSGTSGSSSTDTQYF.

The chain employs TRBV7-2 and TRBJ2-3, with 7 bases that match TRBD1. Germline V gene data show CDR1 as SGHTA and CDR2 as FQGNSA. The CDR3 sequence is 15 residues long. The J segment lost 2 bases and the V segment lost 4 bases, leaving 6 bases of the junction unmatched. CDR3 region: CASSWGQTLTDTQYF. Written as DNA, the CDR3 is TGTGCCAGCAGCTGGGGACAGACCCTCACAGATACGCAGTATTTT.

This clonotype was picked up a small number of times. The chain combines TRBV29-1 with TRBJ2-7; perhaps TRBD1 as D (5 bases). The V end was cut by 6 bases, the J end by 4 bases, with 10 bases between. The CDR3 is 11 amino acids. In germline, CDR1 is SQVTM, CDR2 ANQGSEA. CDR3 nucleotide sequence: TGCAGCGTCGACAAGGGGTACGAGCAGTACTTC. The encoded protein is CSVDKGYEQYF.

The chain couples TRBV4-3 to TRBJ1-2; TRBD1 aligns across 8 bases. The germline gives CDR1 LGHNA, CDR2 YSLEER. The length of the CDR3 is 13 residues. Losses at the gene ends were 8 bases for V and 3 bases for J; bases not matched to a gene: 5. The CDR3 nucleotides read TGCGCCAGCTCACAGGGGGGGGACTATGGCTACACCTTC. This sequence encodes CASSQGGDYGYTF.

The chain links TRBV10-1 to TRBJ2-7; 7 positions match TRBD1. The length of the CDR3 is 13 residues. With 0 bases clipped from V and 10 bases from J, the junction kept 6 bases outside the gene matches. Germline V CDR1 and CDR2: WNHNN, SYGVQD (reference sequence). CDR3 in amino acids: CASSESDRSPQYF. The CDR3 nucleotides read TGCGCCAGCAGTGAGTCGGACAGGAGCCCCCAGTACTTC.

V and J are TRBV6-2 or TRBV6-3 and TRBJ1-1; D possibly corresponds to TRBD1 (6 bases). CDR1 is MNHEY and CDR2 is SVGEGT in the germline V gene. CDR3 size: 15 residues. V was clipped by 6 bases and J by 5 bases, with 19 bases between them. This CDR3 is CASRDSLTSRTEAFF. The DNA of the CDR3 is TGTGCCAGCAGGGACAGCTTAACAAGTAGAACTGAAGCTTTCTTT.

Only a few counts were recorded for this clonotype. V is TRBV20-1 and J is TRBJ2-5; 8 bases map to TRBD2. Germline values: CDR1 DFQATT, CDR2 SNEGSKA (reference sequence). The CDR3 is 13 residues long. V trimming: 2 bases; J trimming: 5 bases; junction bases outside the gene matches: 4. The CDR3 loop reads CSARSGSGETQYF. The CDR3 DNA reads as TGCAGTGCTAGAAGCGGGAGTGGCGAGACCCAGTACTTC.

Ten or more counts support this clonotype. The rearrangement links TRBV7-9 to TRBJ2-1; no reliable D call. The V gene lost 3 bases and the J gene lost 0 bases, with 9 bases spanning the gap. CDR3 size: 15 residues. Germline CDR1 and CDR2: SEHNR and FQNEAQ (reference sequence). CDR3 amino acids: CASSFGTGSYNEQFF. Written as DNA, the CDR3 is TGTGCCAGCAGCTTTGGTACTGGCTCCTACAATGAGCAGTTCTTC.